These T cell receptor beta chains were read from a single sample in a study of T-cell reconstitution after alpha-beta-depleted transplantation in children. A single record per CDR3 protein comes from TCRdb applying MiXCR to the PCR reads. The sample lists 100,000 to 120,000 distinct CDR3 sequences, about 9.4% occurring once. The sequencing here drew on PBMCs from the stem cell graft donor, taken from the stem cell graft. Every receptor here comes from a human donor who donated a stem cell graft to a child with acute lymphoblastic leukemia. The CDR3 runs from the conserved cysteine through the conserved F or W. D genes are given only for firm matches. The listing skips clone size in some rows; elsewhere it reads once, few, many or a size class.

TRBJ2-7,many,TRBV5-1,.,TGCGCCAGCAGCTTGACAGGTGAGACCTACGAGCAGTACTTC,CASSLTGETYEQYF
TRBJ2-1,many,TRBV12-3/TRBV12-4,TRBD2,TGTGCCAGCACCGTACTAGCGAAGTCCTACAATGAGCAGTTCTTC,CASTVLAKSYNEQFF
TRBJ1-2,many,TRBV5-1,.,TGCGCCAGCAGCTCGGGGACCCAGGGAGGTAGGGCTAACTATGGCTACACCTTC,CASSSGTQGGRANYGYTF
TRBJ2-1,many,TRBV27,.,TGTGCCACCAAGAGGAGCACCTACAATGAGCAGTTCTTC,CATKRSTYNEQFF
TRBJ1-1,many,TRBV5-1,.,TGCGCCAGCAGCACGGACGCCGGGGTTACTGAAGCTTTCTTT,CASSTDAGVTEAFF
TRBJ2-7,.,TRBV12-3/TRBV12-4,.,TGTGCCAGCAGTTTAAGGCAGGCGATGCACTTC,CASSLRQAMHF
TRBJ2-7,many,TRBV5-1,.,TGCGCCAGCAGCTTGGATGGCAGAGTTAATGAGCAGTACTTC,CASSLDGRVNEQYF
TRBJ2-5,.,TRBV23-1,TRBD1,TGCGCCAGCAGTCAACTACAGGGGTACCAAGAGACCCAGTACTTC,CASSQLQGYQETQYF
TRBJ2-2,.,TRBV7-3,.,TGTGCCAGCAGCTTGGGGCAGGGGCTGAACACCGGGGAGCTGTTTTTT,CASSLGQGLNTGELFF
TRBJ2-3,many,TRBV14,.,TGTGCCAGCAGCCGCCAGAGGGGGAGAGATACGCAGTATTTT,CASSRQRGRDTQYF
TRBJ2-5,many,TRBV18,.,TGTGCCAGCGACATCCCAGGGGGGCGAGGAGAGACCCAGTACTTC,CASDIPGGRGETQYF
TRBJ2-7,.,TRBV30,.,TGTGCCTGGAGTCGGGGGGATCAGGGGGGCTACGAGCAGTACTTC,CAWSRGDQGGYEQYF
TRBJ2-3,many,TRBV12-3/TRBV12-4,.,TGTGCCAGCAGTCCTCGGGGGCGCAACACAGATACGCAGTATTTT,CASSPRGRNTDTQYF
TRBJ1-6,many,TRBV6-6,.,TGTGCCAGCCAACCTTGGAGGAATTCACCCCTCCACTTT,CASQPWRNSPLHF
TRBJ2-1,many,TRBV5-5,TRBD1,TGTGCCAGCAGCCCTCGGGACAGCTCCTACAATGAGCAGTTCTTC,CASSPRDSSYNEQFF
TRBJ1-5,.,TRBV2,.,TGTGCCAGCAGAGAACAAAATCAGCCCCAGCATTTT,CASREQNQPQHF
TRBJ2-7,many,TRBV28,TRBD2,TGTGCCAGCAGTTCACCCCGGACTAGCGGGTCCTACGAGCAGTACTTC,CASSSPRTSGSYEQYF
TRBJ1-3,.,TRBV20-1,.,TGCAGTGGTAGAGCTCCGGGCCGCAGGGTCTCTGGAAACACCATATATTTT,CSGRAPGRRVSGNTIYF
TRBJ2-5,many,TRBV5-8,TRBD2,TGTGCCAGCAGCTTAGGCGGGAGGGCCGCAGAGACCCAGTACTTC,CASSLGGRAAETQYF
TRBJ2-3,many,TRBV18,TRBD2,TGTGCCAGCTCACCCCCCGGGACTAGAGGATCCACAGATACGCAGTATTTT,CASSPPGTRGSTDTQYF
TRBJ1-5,many,TRBV15,.,TGTGCCACCAGCAGAGATCCGAGGGAATCTAGCAATCAGCCCCAGCATTTT,CATSRDPRESSNQPQHF
TRBJ2-1,few,TRBV11-2,TRBD2,TGTGCCAGCAGCTTAGATCTCGGACTAGCGGGAGAGTACGCCTACAATGAGCAGTTCTTC,CASSLDLGLAGEYAYNEQFF
TRBJ2-3,many,TRBV18,.,TGTGCCAGCTCACCACCCGGACTGACCACCACAGATACGCAGTATTTT,CASSPPGLTTTDTQYF
TRBJ2-5,many,TRBV5-1,.,TGCGCCAGCAGCTTGGCTGGGAATGGCGAGACCCAGTACTTC,CASSLAGNGETQYF
TRBJ1-1,few,TRBV5-1,.,TGCGCCAGCAGCCAGACACCGAACACTGAAGCTTTCTTT,CASSQTPNTEAFF
TRBJ2-7,many,TRBV27,.,TGTGCCAGCAGTGTAGGATATCCTTACTACGAGCAGTACTTC,CASSVGYPYYEQYF
TRBJ1-1,many,TRBV12-3/TRBV12-4,.,TGTGCCAGCAGTTTTTCCCGGGAAGCTTTCTTT,CASSFSREAFF